This is a list of T cell receptor beta chains from one sample in a study of blood T cell repertoires in COVID-19. Assay: immunoSEQ multiplex PCR; the TCRdb copy retains only in-frame clones and omits some. Of some 250,000 clones in the sample, about 86% are singletons; the top ten hold about 2.9%. Sequenced material: peripheral blood. The receptors shown here come from a woman younger than 45 who had recovered from COVID-19. Both conserved end residues are part of each CDR3. A D gene is named only where the DNA matches it firmly. Expanded clones are given a class, and other clones once, few, many or no size at all.

size,D,V,J,DNA,CDR3
NA,NA,TRBV19,TRBJ1-2,TGTGCCAGTAGTATACAAGACCGGGGAAGGGACTATGGCTACACCTTC,CASSIQDRGRDYGYTF
NA,TRBD1,TRBV27,TRBJ2-3,TGTGCCAGCAGTTTATCGGGACAGGGGGGGGGTACGCAGTATTTT,CASSLSGQGGGTQYF
NA,NA,TRBV5-4,TRBJ1-2,TGTGCCAGCAGCTTGGGTTTTCTTCGACAGGATGGCTACACCTTC,CASSLGFLRQDGYTF
NA,TRBD1,TRBV2,TRBJ1-1,TGTGCCAGCAGTGACCCAGGGGGCGCGGGCACTGAAGCTTTCTTT,CASSDPGGAGTEAFF
NA,TRBD2,TRBV4-3,TRBJ2-1,TGCGCCAGCAGCCTGACTAGCGGGGTTAATGAGCAGTTCTTC,CASSLTSGVNEQFF
NA,NA,TRBV5-1,TRBJ1-6,TGCGCCAGCAACCAGGGGAATGGGAATTCACCCCTCCACTTT,CASNQGNGNSPLHF
NA,TRBD2,TRBV5-6,TRBJ2-1,TGTGCCAGCAGCGCCGGAGCGGGACTAAGAGTCGATGAGCAGTTCTTC,CASSAGAGLRVDEQFF
once,NA,TRBV7-6,TRBJ1-6,TGTGCCAGCGCCCAAAGCACCCAAAGAGATTCACCCCTCCACTTT,CASAQSTQRDSPLHF
NA,NA,TRBV19,TRBJ2-3,TGTGCCAGTAGTATAGCAGGGGTGGATACGCAGTATTTT,CASSIAGVDTQYF
NA,NA,TRBV11-2,TRBJ2-3,TGTGCCAGCAGCTTACTAGCGAAGTGGGATACGCAGTATTTT,CASSLLAKWDTQYF
NA,NA,TRBV7-9,TRBJ1-1,TGTGCCAGCAGCTTAGAAGGGGCGAAAGCTTTCTTT,CASSLEGAKAFF
NA,NA,TRBV6-1,TRBJ1-6,TGTGCCAGCAGTGAAGGGAGGGGTCTATCCTATAATTCACCCCTCCACTTT,CASSEGRGLSYNSPLHF
NA,TRBD2,TRBV7-3,TRBJ2-1,TGTGCCAGCAGCTCATTAGCGGGGGAGTCTTCCAATGAGCAGTTCTTC,CASSSLAGESSNEQFF
NA,TRBD2,TRBV4-2,TRBJ2-5,TGTGCCAGCAGCCAAGGCGGCGGGGGGTCAGAGACCCAGTACTTC,CASSQGGGGSETQYF
NA,TRBD2,TRBV27,TRBJ2-1,TGTGCCAGCAGACGCCGCGCGGCTAGCGGCTACAATGAGCAGTTCTTC,CASRRRAASGYNEQFF
NA,TRBD2,TRBV30,TRBJ2-7,TGTGCCTGGAGTGTAGGGACTAGCGAGTACGAGCAGTACTTC,CAWSVGTSEYEQYF
NA,NA,TRBV19,TRBJ2-1,TGTGCCAGTAGTCCCCCCAGGGGACCCTACAATGAGCAGTTCTTC,CASSPPRGPYNEQFF
NA,TRBD1,TRBV5-4,TRBJ1-6,TGTGCCAGCAGCTTGGAGACAGGGGGCTTTTCACCCCTCCACTTT,CASSLETGGFSPLHF
NA,NA,TRBV12-3/TRBV12-4,TRBJ2-5,TGTGCCAGCAGTTTATTGGGCCGGGAGACCCAGTACTTC,CASSLLGRETQYF
NA,NA,TRBV5-4,TRBJ2-1,TGTGCCAGCAGCTCTGGACAGACCCACCAGAACAATGAGCAGTTCTTC,CASSSGQTHQNNEQFF
few,NA,TRBV5-6,TRBJ1-2,TGTGCCAGCAGCTTGGGTAATGGAGTAGGGACTGGTGGGGATGGCTACACCTTC,CASSLGNGVGTGGDGYTF
few,NA,TRBV30,TRBJ1-2,TGTGCCTGGACCCCCCGGGGACTCCGTCTGTATGGCTACACCTTC,CAWTPRGLRLYGYTF
NA,NA,TRBV24-1,TRBJ2-5,TGTGCCACCAGTGATTCGGAGACCCAGTACTTC,CATSDSETQYF
NA,NA,TRBV6-2/TRBV6-3,TRBJ2-7,TGTGCCAGCAGTTACGAGCAACCCTCCTACGAGCAGTACTTC,CASSYEQPSYEQYF
NA,TRBD2,TRBV19,TRBJ2-2,TGTGCCAGTAGAGTGGGGAGCGGGGGAGCGAACACCGGGGAGCTGTTTTTT,CASRVGSGGANTGELFF
NA,TRBD1,TRBV19,TRBJ1-1,TGTGCCAGTAGCAGACAGGGATTGGGCACTGAAGCTTTCTTT,CASSRQGLGTEAFF
NA,TRBD1,TRBV5-1,TRBJ2-7,TGCGCCAGCAGCACCGGGACAGGGGGCGGCGAGCAGTACTTC,CASSTGTGGGEQYF
NA,TRBD2,TRBV2,TRBJ2-5,TGTGCCAGCAGTGGCACTAGCGGGGGGGTTTGGGTAGAGACCCAGTACTTC,CASSGTSGGVWVETQYF
NA,NA,TRBV21-1,TRBJ2-7,TGTGCCAGTCTTAACAGTCCCCCCGGGCAGTACTTC,CASLNSPPGQYF
NA,NA,TRBV27,TRBJ2-7,TGTGCCAGCAGTTCCCCCAATTACGAGCAGTACTTC,CASSSPNYEQYF
NA,TRBD1,TRBV15,TRBJ1-1,TGTGCCACCAGCAGAGCCCGGGACAGGGGAACAGCTTTCTTT,CATSRARDRGTAFF
few,NA,TRBV19,TRBJ1-6,TGTGCCAGTAGTATGGGCAGCTATAATTCACCCCTCCACTTT,CASSMGSYNSPLHF
NA,NA,TRBV15,TRBJ2-1,TGTGCCACCAGCAGAGGCTTAGCGATCAATGAGCAGTTCTTC,CATSRGLAINEQFF
NA,NA,TRBV5-6,TRBJ1-6,TGTGCCAGCAGCTTGGCGGGGAATAATTCACCCCTCCACTTT,CASSLAGNNSPLHF
NA,NA,TRBV19,TRBJ1-2,TGTGCCAGTAACCCAGGCAACACTCCTAACTATGGCTACACCTTC,CASNPGNTPNYGYTF
NA,NA,TRBV7-6,TRBJ2-6,TGTGCCAGCAGTTCTAGTAGCTCTGGGGCCAACGTCCTGACTTTC,CASSSSSSGANVLTF
NA,NA,TRBV6-6,TRBJ2-7,TGTGCCAGCAGTTACACAGGGACCGGCGAGCAGTACTTC,CASSYTGTGEQYF
NA,TRBD1,TRBV27,TRBJ1-6,TGTGCCAGCAGTGGGACAGGGGTGAGCAATTCACCCCTCCACTTT,CASSGTGVSNSPLHF
NA,NA,TRBV10-3,TRBJ2-5,TGTGCCATCAGTGAATCCACAGGAAAAGAGACCCAGTACTTC,CAISESTGKETQYF
NA,TRBD2,TRBV7-3,TRBJ2-2,TGTGCCAGCAGCTTATCCGCGGGGGCGAACACCGGGGAGCTGTTTTTT,CASSLSAGANTGELFF
NA,NA,TRBV25-1,TRBJ2-4,TGTGCCAGCAGATTCCAGGGGGGTCAGTACTTC,CASRFQGGQYF
NA,TRBD1,TRBV7-2,TRBJ2-3,TGTGCCAGCAGGCGTCCCGGGACAGCCACAGATACGCAGTATTTT,CASRRPGTATDTQYF
NA,TRBD2,TRBV7-9,TRBJ2-5,TGTGCCAGCAGCGACGGGCCCCGACTAGCGGAACAAGAGACCCAGTACTTC,CASSDGPRLAEQETQYF
NA,TRBD1,TRBV5-1,TRBJ2-3,TGCGCCAGCAGCAGCAGGGACAGGGGAAGCTCCGATACGCAGTATTTT,CASSSRDRGSSDTQYF
many,NA,TRBV5-1,TRBJ2-1,TGCGCCACCACCTGGGCAACGGGGGAGAACAATGAGCAGTTCTTC,CATTWATGENNEQFF
NA,TRBD2,TRBV6-4,TRBJ2-3,TGTGCCAGCCATAGCTCCGGCGGGCGGGGGGGCCAGTTCCAGTATTTT,CASHSSGGRGGQFQYF
NA,NA,TRBV6-6,TRBJ1-2,TGTGCCAGCAGTCTAGGGGTTACGTCCCGGCAACCTGATCTCTATGGCTACACCTTC,CASSLGVTSRQPDLYGYTF
NA,TRBD2,TRBV7-3,TRBJ2-1,TGTGCCAGCAGCTTGGCTAGCGGGGGGGCGAGATCCTACAATGAGCAGTTCTTC,CASSLASGGARSYNEQFF
NA,TRBD2,TRBV25-1,TRBJ2-1,TGTGCCAGCTCTCTAGCGGGGGATCCCAGGTATGAGCAGTTCTTC,CASSLAGDPRYEQFF
NA,TRBD1,TRBV18,TRBJ2-1,TGTGCCAGCTCACTGGAAACAACAGGGGGCCGATACAATGAGCAGTTCTTC,CASSLETTGGRYNEQFF
once,TRBD1,TRBV5-6,TRBJ1-3,TGTGCCAGCAGCCCCGGACAGGCTGGAAACACCATATATTTT,CASSPGQAGNTIYF
NA,TRBD1,TRBV19,TRBJ1-2,TGTGCCAGTAGTCCCTCCCAGGGGGTGAACTATGGCTACACCTTC,CASSPSQGVNYGYTF